The 18 T cell receptor beta chains in this list originate from one sample, sequenced in a study of blood T cell repertoires in COVID-19 (dated by TCRdb to about 2020). The library was produced with the immunoSEQ multiplex PCR assay. The table was pulled from immuneACCESS by TCRdb, which kept in-frame rearrangements only. Such tables lose some clones; where checked, under half of the loss comes from unresolved V genes, and the rest has no known cause. Recorded for this sample are approximately 98,000 clones; roughly 80% of them occurred a single time. Together, the top ten hold around 10% of the sample. Sequencing was performed on peripheral blood. Every receptor here comes from a woman over 75 with acute or convalescent COVID-19.

The rearrangement links TRBV28 to TRBJ2-1, with 8 bases that match TRBD2. J gave up 2 bases and V 2 bases, and 2 bases lay outside the gene matches. Germline V CDR1 and CDR2: MDHEN, SYDVKM. The CDR3 totals 15 residues. CDR3 sequence reads: CASSLGRGAYNEQFF. The CDR3 DNA is TGTGCCAGCAGTTTAGGGCGGGGGGCCTACAATGAGCAGTTCTTC.

The J gene is TRBJ1-5, the V gene TRBV19; D gene uncertain. This CDR3 comprises 13 residues. CDR1 and CDR2 from the germline V gene are LNHDA and SQIVND (reference sequence). Trimming pared 3 bases from V and 5 bases from J, leaving 8 bases between. CDR3 loop: CASSIARYQPQHF. As DNA, the CDR3 is TGTGCCAGTAGTATCGCCAGGTATCAGCCCCAGCATTTT.

This clone has a single count. Distinct nucleotide sequences in the sample also encode this CDR3. The V call is TRBV5-1, the J call TRBJ2-5; 7 bases match TRBD1. Germline CDR1 SGHRS, CDR2 YFSETQ. The CDR3 loop spans 15 amino acids. V lost 0 bases and J lost 2; bases outside the gene matches: 4. The CDR3 DNA sequence: TGCGCCAGCAGCTTGGGACAGGGTGGGCAAGAGACCCAGTACTTC. It encodes CASSLGQGGQETQYF.

V and J are TRBV29-1 and TRBJ1-2, with 10 bases fitting TRBD1. This CDR3 spans 12 amino acids. Trimming took 4 bases from V and 7 from J; bases not matched to a gene: 3. The germline V gene has CDR1 SQVTM and CDR2 ANQGSEA. The CDR3: CSVGTGGFGYTF. CDR3 nucleotides: TGCAGCGTTGGGACAGGGGGATTTGGCTACACCTTC.

The sample holds one count of this clone. This sequence joins TRBV5-4 and TRBJ1-2; 7 bases are shared with TRBD1. This CDR3 region has 14 residues. After removal of 5 bases from V and 8 bases from J, the junction contained 12 bases not matched to a gene. Germline V gene data show CDR1 as SGHNT and CDR2 as YYREEE (reference sequence). DNA of the CDR3: TGTGCCAGCAGTTCCCAGGGAGACAGGGAGGGCTACACCTTC. It specifies CASSSQGDREGYTF. Full variable domain (outside the CDR3, taken from reference TRBV5-4 and TRBJ1-2): ETGVTQSPTHLIKTRGQQVTLRCSSQSGHNTVSWYQQALGQGPQFIFQYYREEENGRGNFPPRFSGLQFPNYSSELNVNALELDDSALYLCASSSQGDREGYTFGSGTRLTVV.

The chain couples TRBV5-1 to TRBJ1-1, with TRBD1 matching over 8 bases. This CDR3 is 16 amino acids long. The trim removed 2 bases at V and 1 base at J, leaving 7 bases unmatched. Germline values: CDR1 SGHRS, CDR2 YFSETQ. The CDR3 DNA sequence: TGCGCCAGCAGCTTATATCCGGGGACAGGGAACACTGAAGCTTTCTTT. It encodes CASSLYPGTGNTEAFF.

Only one count was recorded for this clone. The rearrangement links TRBV30 to TRBJ2-1, with D tentatively TRBD2 (6 bases). Deletions cut 4 bases from V and 0 bases from J, with 31 bases between. CDR1 and CDR2 from the germline V gene are GTSNPN and SVGIG (reference sequence). The CDR3 has 21 residues. The CDR3 loop reads CAWTPHKQTSSPKSSYNEQFF. DNA for the CDR3: TGTGCCTGGACTCCTCATAAACAAACTAGCTCTCCTAAGAGCTCCTACAATGAGCAGTTCTTC.

The chain carries TRBV9 and TRBJ1-2, with 9 positions matching TRBD1. Per germline, CDR1 SGDLS and CDR2 YYNGEE. The CDR3 runs to 15 residues. Trimming cost V 3 bases and J 1 base; bases outside gene matches: 4. Written as DNA, the CDR3 is TGTGCCAGCAGCGCTGGACAGGGGTTTAACTATGGCTACACCTTC. It specifies CASSAGQGFNYGYTF.

The V and J genes are TRBV28 and TRBJ2-5; 10 bases map to TRBD1. Germline values: CDR1 MDHEN, CDR2 SYDVKM. The CDR3 totals 15 residues. The J segment lost 2 bases and the V segment lost 6 bases, leaving 6 bases of the junction unmatched. The CDR3 here is CASSRGQGPQETQYF. For the CDR3, the DNA is TGTGCCAGCAGCCGGGGACAGGGGCCTCAAGAGACCCAGTACTTC.

The chain uses TRBV4-2 and TRBJ2-5; 10 bases align to TRBD1. CDR1 and CDR2 from the germline V gene are LGHNA and YNFKEQ. CDR3 length: 15 residues. The V gene end was trimmed by 2 bases and the J gene end by 5 bases; junction bases not matched to a gene: 5. CDR3 nucleotide sequence: TGTGCCAGCAGCCAAACGGGACAGGGGAGGGAGACCCAGTACTTC. This encodes CASSQTGQGRETQYF.

V is TRBV12-3 or TRBV12-4 and J is TRBJ2-2, with D unclear. The CDR3 totals 12 residues. V was clipped by 10 bases and J by 2 bases, with 8 bases between them. The CDR3 DNA sequence: TGTGCCACCCGAGGAAACACCGGGGAGCTGTTTTTT. Translated: CATRGNTGELFF.

The CDR3, as DNA: TGCGCCAGCAGCGAAGGACAACCGATGGGAGGCTACACCTTC. It specifies CASSEGQPMGGYTF. This chain joins TRBV5-1 and TRBJ1-2; possibly TRBD1 for D (5 bases). CDR3 length: 14 amino acids. Trimming shortened V by 4 bases and J by 8 bases, and 18 bases separated the two germline ends. The germline V gene encodes CDR1 SGHRS and CDR2 YFSETQ.

The sample holds one count of this clone. Compared with germline, one end of the junction differs, possibly owing to a read error. The gene calls are TRBV7-7 and TRBJ2-2; the D gene is possibly TRBD1 (7 bases). The CDR3 is 15 residues long. Germline-derived CDR1 and CDR2 are SSHAT and FNYEAQ (reference sequence). Written as DNA, the CDR3 is TGTGCCAGCAGCCCCGGGACAGCGAACACCGGGGGGCTGTTTTTT. This codes for CASSPGTANTGGLFF.

The chain joins TRBV7-8 to TRBJ2-7; 7 bases line up with TRBD1. This CDR3 comprises 15 residues. CDR1 and CDR2 from the germline V gene are SGHVS and FQNEAQ. V dropped 4 bases and J dropped 0; count of bases not matched to a gene: 6. CDR3 in amino acids: CASSSVGQSSYEQYF. The CDR3 DNA follows: TGTGCCAGCAGCTCAGTGGGACAGAGCTCCTACGAGCAGTACTTC.

The chain uses TRBV5-5 and TRBJ1-4; TRBD1 is a possible D gene (5 bases). Germline CDR1 reads SGHKS; CDR2 reads YYEKEE (reference sequence). V shed 4 bases and J shed 14 bases, with 21 bases lying between them. CDR3 length: 14 residues. CDR3 bases: TGTGCCAGCAGCCCACCGGCGGGGGGAACTGGTCTGTTTTTT. Protein product: CASSPPAGGTGLFF.

The chain uses TRBV10-1 and TRBJ2-7; 7 bases line up with TRBD1. Germline CDR1 reads WNHNN; CDR2 reads SYGVQD (reference sequence). Unmatched junction bases numbered 12, after V lost 2 bases and J lost 5 bases. The CDR3 is 16 amino acids. The CDR3: CASSEPPGQPWDEQYV. The CDR3 region has the DNA TGCGCCAGCAGTGAGCCCCCGGGACAGCCTTGGGACGAGCAGTACGTC.

This chain joins TRBV18 and TRBJ1-6; a possible D gene is TRBD1 (6 bases). CDR1 KGHSH and CDR2 LQKENI come from the germline V gene. There are 15 residues in the CDR3. The V gene lost 2 bases and the J gene lost 10 bases, with 15 bases spanning the gap. The CDR3 nucleotides read TGTGCCAGCTCACCATACGCGGGGGGCGAATCACCCCTCCACTTT. It translates to CASSPYAGGESPLHF.

V usage is TRBV2 and J usage is TRBJ2-2; a weak D match, TRBD2 (6 bases). Trimming stripped 4 bases from V and 4 bases from J, with 13 bases between. CDR3 length equals 15 residues. Germline CDR1 SNHLY, CDR2 FYNNEI. CDR3 DNA sequence: TGTGCCAGCAGTGTTGTGGGAGGATCCACCGGGGAGCTGTTTTTT. Translation: CASSVVGGSTGELFF.